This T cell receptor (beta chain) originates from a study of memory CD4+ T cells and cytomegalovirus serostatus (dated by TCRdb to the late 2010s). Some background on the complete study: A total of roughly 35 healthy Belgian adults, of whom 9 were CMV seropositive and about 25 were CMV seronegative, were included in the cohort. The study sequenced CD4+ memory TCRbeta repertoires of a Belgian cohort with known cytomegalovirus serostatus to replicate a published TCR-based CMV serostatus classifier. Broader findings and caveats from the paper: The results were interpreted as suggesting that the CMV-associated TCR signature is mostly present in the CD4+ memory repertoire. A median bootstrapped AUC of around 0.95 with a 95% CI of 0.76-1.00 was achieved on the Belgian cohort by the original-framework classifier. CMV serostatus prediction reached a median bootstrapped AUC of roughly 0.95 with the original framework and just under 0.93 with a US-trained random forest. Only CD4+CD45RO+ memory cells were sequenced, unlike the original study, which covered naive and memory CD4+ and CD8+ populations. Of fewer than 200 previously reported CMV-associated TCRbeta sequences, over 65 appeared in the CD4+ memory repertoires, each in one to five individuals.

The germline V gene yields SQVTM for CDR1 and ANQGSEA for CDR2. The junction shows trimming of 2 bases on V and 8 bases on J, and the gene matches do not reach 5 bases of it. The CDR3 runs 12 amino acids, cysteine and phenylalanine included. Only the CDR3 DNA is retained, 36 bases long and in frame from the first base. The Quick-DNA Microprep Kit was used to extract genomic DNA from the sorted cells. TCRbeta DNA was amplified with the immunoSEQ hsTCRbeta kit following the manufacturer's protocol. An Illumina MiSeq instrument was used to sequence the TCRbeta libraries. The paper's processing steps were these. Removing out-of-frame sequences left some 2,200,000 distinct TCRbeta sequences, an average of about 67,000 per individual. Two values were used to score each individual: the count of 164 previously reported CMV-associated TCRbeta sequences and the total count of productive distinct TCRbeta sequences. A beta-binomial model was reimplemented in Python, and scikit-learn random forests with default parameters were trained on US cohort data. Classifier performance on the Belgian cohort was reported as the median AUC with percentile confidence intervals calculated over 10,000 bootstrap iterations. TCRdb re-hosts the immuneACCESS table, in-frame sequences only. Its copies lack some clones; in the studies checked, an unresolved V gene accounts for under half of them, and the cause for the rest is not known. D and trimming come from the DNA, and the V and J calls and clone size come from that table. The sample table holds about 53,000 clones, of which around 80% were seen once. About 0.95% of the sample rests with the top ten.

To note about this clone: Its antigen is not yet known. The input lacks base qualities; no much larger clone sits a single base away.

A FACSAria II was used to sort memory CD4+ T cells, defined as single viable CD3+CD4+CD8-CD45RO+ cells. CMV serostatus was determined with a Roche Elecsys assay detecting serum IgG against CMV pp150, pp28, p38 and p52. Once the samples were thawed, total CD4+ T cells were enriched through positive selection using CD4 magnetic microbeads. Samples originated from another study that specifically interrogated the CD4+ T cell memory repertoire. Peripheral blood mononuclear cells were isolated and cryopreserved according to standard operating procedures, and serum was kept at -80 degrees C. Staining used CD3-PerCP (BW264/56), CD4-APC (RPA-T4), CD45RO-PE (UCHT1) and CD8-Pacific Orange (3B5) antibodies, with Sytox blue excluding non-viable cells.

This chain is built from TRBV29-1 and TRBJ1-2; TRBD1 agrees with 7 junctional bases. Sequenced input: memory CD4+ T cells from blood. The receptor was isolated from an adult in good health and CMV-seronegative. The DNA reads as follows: TGCAGCGTTGAAAGCACAGGGGTCGGCTACACCTTC. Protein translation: CSVESTGVGYTF.